This T cell receptor beta chain is drawn from a study of cytomegalovirus exposure and HLA in healthy donors. Primers: 60 Vbeta forward and 13 Jbeta reverse. Sequencing used immunoSEQ multiplex PCR; TCRdb keeps in-frame clones, though not all of them. The profile shows some 90,000 clones, 70% to 80% of them singletons. This clone was picked up a small number of times. One end of the junction is discordant with germline, which a read error may explain. The sample comprised PBMCs. The receptor was isolated from a man aged 25 to 45 in good health and CMV-seronegative.

CDR3 sequence: CASSEVGANSEAFF. CDR3 DNA sequence: TGTGCCAGCAGTGAAGTAGGAGCGAACTCTGAAGCTTTCTTT. V is TRBV2 and J is TRBJ1-1; D not resolved. The CDR3 contains 14 residues. CDR1 is SNHLY, CDR2 FYNNEI, per germline.